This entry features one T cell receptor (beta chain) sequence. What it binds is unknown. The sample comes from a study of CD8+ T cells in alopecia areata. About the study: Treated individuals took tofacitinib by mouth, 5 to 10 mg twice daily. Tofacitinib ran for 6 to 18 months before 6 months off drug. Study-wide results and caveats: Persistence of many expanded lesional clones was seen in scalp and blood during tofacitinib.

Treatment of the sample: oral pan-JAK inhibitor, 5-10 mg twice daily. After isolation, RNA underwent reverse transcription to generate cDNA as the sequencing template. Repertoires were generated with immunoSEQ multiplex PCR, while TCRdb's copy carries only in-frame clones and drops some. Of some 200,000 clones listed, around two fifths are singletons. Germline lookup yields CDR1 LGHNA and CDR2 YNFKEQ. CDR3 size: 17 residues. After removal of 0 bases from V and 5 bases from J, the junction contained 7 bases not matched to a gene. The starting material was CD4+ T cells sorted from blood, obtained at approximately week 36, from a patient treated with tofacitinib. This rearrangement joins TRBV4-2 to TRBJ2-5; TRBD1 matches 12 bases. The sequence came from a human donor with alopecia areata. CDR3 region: CASSQDPGQGARETQYF. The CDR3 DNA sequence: TGTGCCAGCAGCCAAGATCCGGGACAGGGGGCGCGGGAGACCCAGTACTTC.